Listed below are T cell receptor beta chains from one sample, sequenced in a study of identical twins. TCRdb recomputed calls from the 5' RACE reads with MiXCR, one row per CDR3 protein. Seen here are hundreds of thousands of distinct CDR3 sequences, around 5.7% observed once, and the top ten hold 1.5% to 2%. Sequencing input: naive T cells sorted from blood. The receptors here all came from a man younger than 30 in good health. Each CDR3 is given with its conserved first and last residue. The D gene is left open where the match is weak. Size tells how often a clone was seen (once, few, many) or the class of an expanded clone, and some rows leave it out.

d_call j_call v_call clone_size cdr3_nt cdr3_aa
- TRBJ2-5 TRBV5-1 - TGCGCCAGCAGTCTCCGGGACATACTGTTTAGTGAGACCCAGTACTTC CASSLRDILFSETQYF
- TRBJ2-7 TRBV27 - TGTGCCAGCAGTTTATTATCCTCGCTCCCGCTCGAGCAGTACTTC CASSLLSSLPLEQYF
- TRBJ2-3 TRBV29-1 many TGCAGCGTTGCGGCGAAGGCCTCCTTAGTTACGCAGTATTTT CSVAAKASLVTQYF
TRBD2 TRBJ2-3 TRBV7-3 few TGTGCCAGCAGCTCAGTGAGCGGGAGTAGGGCAGATACGCAGTATTTT CASSSVSGSRADTQYF
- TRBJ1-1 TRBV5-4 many TGTGCCAGCAGCCTCGGTGAGGCGATGAACACTGAAGCTTTCTTT CASSLGEAMNTEAFF
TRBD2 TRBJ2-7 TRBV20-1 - TGCAGTGCTAGAGGACTAACTAGCGAGACGGTGGGTTGGGTCGGCGAGCAGTACTTC CSARGLTSETVGWVGEQYF
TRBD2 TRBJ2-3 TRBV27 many TGTGCCAGCAGTTCCATAGCGGGAGTGATAGATACGCAGTATTTT CASSSIAGVIDTQYF
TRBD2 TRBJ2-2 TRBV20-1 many TGCAGTGCTAGAAGTTCGGGAGGGGCAGGGGAGCTGTTTTTT CSARSSGGAGELFF
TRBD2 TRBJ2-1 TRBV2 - TGTGCCAGTCGTGGGGGGGACAATGAGCAGTTCTTC CASRGGDNEQFF
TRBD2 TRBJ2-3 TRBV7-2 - TGTGCCAGCAGCCGTAGACTAGCGGGAGGGATAGATACGCAGTATTTT CASSRRLAGGIDTQYF
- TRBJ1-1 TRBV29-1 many TGCAGCGTTGGACTGTTGAGCCCGAACACTGAAGCTTTCTTT CSVGLLSPNTEAFF
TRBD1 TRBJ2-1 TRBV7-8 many TGTGCCAGCAGCTTACCGGGACAGGGGGCGACTGGGGCTAATGAGCAGTTCTTC CASSLPGQGATGANEQFF
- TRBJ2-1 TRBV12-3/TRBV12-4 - TGTGCCAGCAGTTTAGCCAGCTTCGGGCGGCACAATGAGCAGTTCTTC CASSLASFGRHNEQFF
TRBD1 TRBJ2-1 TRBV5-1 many TGCGCCAGCAGCTGGGGACAGGGTCGGGATGAGCAGTTCTTC CASSWGQGRDEQFF
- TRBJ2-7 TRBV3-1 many TGTGCCAGCAGCCAAGATTACGGTAGCTTCCGCGAGCAGTACTTC CASSQDYGSFREQYF
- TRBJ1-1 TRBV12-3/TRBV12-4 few TGTGCCAGCCGGGACCGGGACACCTACACTGAAGCTTTCTTT CASRDRDTYTEAFF
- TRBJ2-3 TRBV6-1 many TGTGCCAGCAGGGGTAGGGGGTACACAGATACGCAGTATTTT CASRGRGYTDTQYF
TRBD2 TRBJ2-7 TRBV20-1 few TGCAGTGTTGGAATCGGCGGGAGTCGCGTGCACGAGCAGTACTTC CSVGIGGSRVHEQYF
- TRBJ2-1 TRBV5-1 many TGCGCCAGCAGCCCTACCATACGACAGGGTGGAGGGGATGAGCAGTTCTTC CASSPTIRQGGGDEQFF
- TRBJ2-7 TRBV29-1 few TGCAGCGTTGAAATAGGGGAAGGCTACGAGCAGTACTTC CSVEIGEGYEQYF
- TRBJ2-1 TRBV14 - TGTGCCAGCAGCCAAACGGGCCTTTGGAATGAGCAGTTCTTC CASSQTGLWNEQFF
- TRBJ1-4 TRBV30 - TGTGCCTGGACCCGGGCCAGGGGTGAAAAACCGTTTTTT CAWTRARGEKPFF
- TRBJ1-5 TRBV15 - TGTGCCACCAGCCACCGACAGGTGCACCATCAGCCCCAGCATTTT CATSHRQVHHQPQHF
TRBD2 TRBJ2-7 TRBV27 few TGTGCCAGCAGTCCCAGCGGGGGTGCAGGTGAGCAGTACTTC CASSPSGGAGEQYF
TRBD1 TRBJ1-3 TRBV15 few TGTGCCACCTCTGTCGGGCAGGGGGCTGTGCACACCATATATTTT CATSVGQGAVHTIYF
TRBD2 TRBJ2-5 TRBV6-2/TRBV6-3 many TGTGCCAGCAGTTACTCCATTACCGAGGGAGGGGACGAGACCCAGTACTTC CASSYSITEGGDETQYF
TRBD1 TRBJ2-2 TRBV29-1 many TGCAGCGCGAGGGACAGGTCAAACACCGGGGAGCTGTTTTTT CSARDRSNTGELFF
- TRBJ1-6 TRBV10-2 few TGCGCCAGCAAGGCAGGCGACTTTAATTCACCCCTCCACTTT CASKAGDFNSPLHF
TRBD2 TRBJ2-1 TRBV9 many TGTGCCAGCAGGACTAGCGGGAGGGAACCTACCTACAATGAGCAGTTCTTC CASRTSGREPTYNEQFF
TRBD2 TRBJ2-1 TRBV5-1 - TGCGCCAGCAGCTGGGACTTAGCGGGAGGGCCGGTAGAGCAGTTCTTC CASSWDLAGGPVEQFF
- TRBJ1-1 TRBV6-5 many TGTGCCAGCAGTTACGAGGGCGTGAACACTGAAGCTTTCTTT CASSYEGVNTEAFF
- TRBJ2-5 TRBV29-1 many TGCAGCGTTACCCGGACTAGGGGGGAGACCCAGTACTTC CSVTRTRGETQYF
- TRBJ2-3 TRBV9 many TGTGCCAGCAGCGCGCAATCTGGAGGGGATACGCAGTATTTT CASSAQSGGDTQYF
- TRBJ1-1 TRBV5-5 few TGTGCCAGCAGCTTGGCCCCGGGAGGCATGAACACTGAAGCTTTCTTT CASSLAPGGMNTEAFF
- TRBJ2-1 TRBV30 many TGTGCCTGGGTGGGTAGCGGCTACTCCTACAATGAGCAGTTCTTC CAWVGSGYSYNEQFF
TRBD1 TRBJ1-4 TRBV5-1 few TGCGCCAGCAGGACAGGGTTAGGAGAAAAACTGTTTTTT CASRTGLGEKLFF
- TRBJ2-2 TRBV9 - TGTGCCAGCACCGCGCATGCGGGACAGCTAAACACCGGGGAGCTGTTTTTT CASTAHAGQLNTGELFF
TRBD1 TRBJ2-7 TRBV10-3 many TGTGCCATCAGAGAACCGGGACAGGGGGGGAGAGAGCAGTACTTC CAIREPGQGGREQYF
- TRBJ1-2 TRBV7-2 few TGTGCCAGCAGCCCATTCGAGCGTGGCTACACCTTC CASSPFERGYTF
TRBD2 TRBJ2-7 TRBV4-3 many TGCGCCAGCAGCCACCTAGGGACTAGCGGGGGTCACGAGCAGTACTTC CASSHLGTSGGHEQYF
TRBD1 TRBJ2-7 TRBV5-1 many TGCGCCAGCAGCTTGCAGGGACAGGGCTCCTACGAGCAGTACTTC CASSLQGQGSYEQYF
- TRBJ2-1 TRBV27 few TGTGCCAGCGGCCCTAATGAGCAGTTCTTC CASGPNEQFF
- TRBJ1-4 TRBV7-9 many TGTGCCAGCAGCCCGAGACAGGCCGCTAATGAAAAACTGTTTTTT CASSPRQAANEKLFF
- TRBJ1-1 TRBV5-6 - TGTGCCAGCAGCTTAAGACAGGACGGTACTGAAGCTTTCTTT CASSLRQDGTEAFF
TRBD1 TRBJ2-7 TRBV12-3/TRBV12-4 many TGTGCCAGCAGTCGGACAGGGCTCGGAGAGCAGTACTTC CASSRTGLGEQYF
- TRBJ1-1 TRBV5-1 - TGCGCCAGCAGCTTGTCTGACTCGAGCACTGAAGCTTTCTTT CASSLSDSSTEAFF